The subject of this entry is one T cell receptor beta chain. This sample is drawn from a study of control samples from healthy donors and cancer patients. Losses at the gene ends were 5 bases for V and 5 bases for J; bases not matched to a gene: 3. CDR1 LGHDT and CDR2 YNNKEL come from the germline V gene (reference sequence). CDR3 size: 13 residues. Only in-frame clones appear in the TCRdb table, and some are missing; sequencing was by immunoSEQ multiplex PCR. This table holds 180,000 or so clones, 90% to 95% found once. The clonotype was recovered from a woman in her 30s in good health. The specimen was blood. The chain joins TRBV3-1 (or the pseudogene TRBV3-2) to TRBJ1-5; 7 bases are shared with TRBD1. In DNA form, the CDR3 reads TGTGCCAGCAGCAAGGGGGCCCATCAGCCCCAGCATTTT. Protein sequence: CASSKGAHQPQHF.